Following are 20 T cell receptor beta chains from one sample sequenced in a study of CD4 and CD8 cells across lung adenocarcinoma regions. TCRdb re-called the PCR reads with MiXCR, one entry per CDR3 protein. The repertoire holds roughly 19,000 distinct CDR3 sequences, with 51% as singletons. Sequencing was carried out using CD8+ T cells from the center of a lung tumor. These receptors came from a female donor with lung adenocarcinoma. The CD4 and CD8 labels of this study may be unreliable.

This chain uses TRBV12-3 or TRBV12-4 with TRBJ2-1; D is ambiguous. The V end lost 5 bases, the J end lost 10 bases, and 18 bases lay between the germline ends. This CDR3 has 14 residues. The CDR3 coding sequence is TGTGCCAGCAGTCCAAGCGCCTTCGAGTTGGAGCAGTTCTTC. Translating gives CASSPSAFELEQFF.

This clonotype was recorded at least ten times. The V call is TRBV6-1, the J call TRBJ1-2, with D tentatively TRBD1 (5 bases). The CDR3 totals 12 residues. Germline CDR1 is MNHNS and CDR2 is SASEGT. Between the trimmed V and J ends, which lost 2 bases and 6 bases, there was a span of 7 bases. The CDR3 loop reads CASSEQGNGYTF. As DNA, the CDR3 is TGTGCCAGCAGTGAACAGGGTAATGGCTACACCTTC.

CDR3 sequence reads: CASNSGTSGELFF. DNA of the CDR3: TGCGCCAGCAACAGCGGGACTTCCGGGGAGCTGTTTTTT. V and J are TRBV10-2 and TRBJ2-2; 7 nucleotides align to TRBD2. Germline-derived CDR1 and CDR2 are WSHSY and SAAADI. Trimming cost V 7 bases and J 6 bases; bases outside gene matches: 5. This CDR3 spans 13 amino acids.

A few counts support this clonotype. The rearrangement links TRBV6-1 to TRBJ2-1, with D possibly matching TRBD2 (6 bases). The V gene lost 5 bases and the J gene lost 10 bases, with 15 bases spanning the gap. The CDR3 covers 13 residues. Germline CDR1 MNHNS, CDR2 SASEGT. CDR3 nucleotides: TGTGCCAGCAGTCCCCGGTGGGACTCAGAGCAGTTCTTC. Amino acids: CASSPRWDSEQFF.

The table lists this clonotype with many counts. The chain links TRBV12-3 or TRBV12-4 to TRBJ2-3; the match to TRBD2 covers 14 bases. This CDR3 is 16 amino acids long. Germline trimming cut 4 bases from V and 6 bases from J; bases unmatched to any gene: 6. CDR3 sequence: CASSSTSGGATDTQYF. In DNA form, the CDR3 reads TGTGCCAGCAGTTCGACTAGCGGGGGGGCAACGGATACGCAGTATTTT.

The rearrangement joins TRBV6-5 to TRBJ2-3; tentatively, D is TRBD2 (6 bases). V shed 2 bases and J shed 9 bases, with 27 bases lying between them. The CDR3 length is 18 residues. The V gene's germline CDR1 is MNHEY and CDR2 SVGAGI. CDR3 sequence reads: CASSYAPWRGVNTGTQYF. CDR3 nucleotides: TGTGCCAGCAGTTACGCCCCTTGGCGGGGTGTGAACACCGGGACGCAGTATTTT.

CDR3 amino acids: CASSQDPEGANDGEQYF. For the CDR3, the DNA is TGCGCCAGCAGCCAAGATCCAGAGGGGGCTAATGATGGCGAGCAGTACTTC. The chain recombines TRBV4-1 with TRBJ2-1; 7 bases fit TRBD1. The DNA end is a closer match to TRBJ2-7, so the J assignment may be wrong. The germline CDR1 and CDR2 sequences are MGHRA and YSYEKL. CDR3 size: 17 residues.

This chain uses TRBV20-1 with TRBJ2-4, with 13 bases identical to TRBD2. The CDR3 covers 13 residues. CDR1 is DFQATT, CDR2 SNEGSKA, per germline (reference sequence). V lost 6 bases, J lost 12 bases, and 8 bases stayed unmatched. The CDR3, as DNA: TGCAGTGCCATGGGACTAGCGGGGACGGCTCAGTACTTC. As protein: CSAMGLAGTAQYF.

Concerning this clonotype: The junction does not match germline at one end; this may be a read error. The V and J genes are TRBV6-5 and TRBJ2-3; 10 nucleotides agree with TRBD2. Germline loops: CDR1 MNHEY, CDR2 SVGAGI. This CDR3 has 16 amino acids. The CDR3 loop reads CASSLAGGGTKDTQYF. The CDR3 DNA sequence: TGTGCCAGCAGCTTAGCGGGGGGAGGGACCAAAGACACGCAGTACTTT.

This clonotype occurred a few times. The CDR3 is CASSYFGSSYNEQFF. The DNA for the CDR3 is TGTGCCAGCAGTTACTTTGGATCCTCCTACAATGAGCAGTTCTTC. V and J are TRBV6-5 and TRBJ2-1; the D is unclear. The germline V gene has CDR1 MNHEY and CDR2 SVGAGI. The CDR3 covers 15 residues. Trimming cost V 1 base and J 0 bases, with 7 bases left between them.

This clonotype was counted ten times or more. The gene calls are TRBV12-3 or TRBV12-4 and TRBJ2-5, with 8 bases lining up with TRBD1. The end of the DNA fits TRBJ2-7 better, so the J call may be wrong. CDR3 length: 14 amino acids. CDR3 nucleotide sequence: TGTGCCAGCAGTTCTCGACAGGGGTGGTACGAGCAGTACTTC. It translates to CASSSRQGWYEQYF.

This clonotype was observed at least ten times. Here the CDR3 DNA reads TGTGCCAGCAGTTATGGGGGTGGGGATTCACCCCTCCACTTT. It codes for CASSYGGGDSPLHF. The chain couples TRBV6-5 to TRBJ1-6; maybe TRBD1 (5 bases). The V gene's germline CDR1 is MNHEY and CDR2 SVGAGI. The CDR3 spans 14 residues. The ends were cut back, 3 bases at V and 8 bases at J, with 11 bases in the middle.

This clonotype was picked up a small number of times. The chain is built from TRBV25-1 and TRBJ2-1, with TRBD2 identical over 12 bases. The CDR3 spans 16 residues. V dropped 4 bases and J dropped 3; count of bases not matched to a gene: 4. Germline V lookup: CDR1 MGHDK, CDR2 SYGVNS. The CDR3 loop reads CASSGLAGVGYNEQFF. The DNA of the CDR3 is TGTGCCAGCAGTGGACTAGCGGGAGTGGGCTACAATGAGCAGTTCTTC.

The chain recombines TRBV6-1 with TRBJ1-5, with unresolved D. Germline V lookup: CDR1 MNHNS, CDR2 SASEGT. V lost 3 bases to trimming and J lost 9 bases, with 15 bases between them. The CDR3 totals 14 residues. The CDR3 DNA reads TGTGCCAGCAGTGAGGAATCCTACAATTCGCCCCAGCATTTT. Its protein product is CASSEESYNSPQHF.

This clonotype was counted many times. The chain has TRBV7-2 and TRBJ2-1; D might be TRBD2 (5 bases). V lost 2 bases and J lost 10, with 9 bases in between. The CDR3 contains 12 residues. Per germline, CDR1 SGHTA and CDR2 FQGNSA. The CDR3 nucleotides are TGTGCCAGCAGCTTATTAGAGCGGGAGCAGTTCTTC. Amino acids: CASSLLEREQFF.

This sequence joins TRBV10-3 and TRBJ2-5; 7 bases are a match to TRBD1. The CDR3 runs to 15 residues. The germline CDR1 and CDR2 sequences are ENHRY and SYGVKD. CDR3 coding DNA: TGTGGCACGGGAAAAGGGGGCCTAGACCCAGAGACCCAGTACTTC. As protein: CGTGKGGLDPETQYF.

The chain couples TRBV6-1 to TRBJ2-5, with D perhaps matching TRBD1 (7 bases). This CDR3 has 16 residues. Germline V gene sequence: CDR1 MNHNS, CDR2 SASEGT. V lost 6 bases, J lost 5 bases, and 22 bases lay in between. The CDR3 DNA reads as TGTGCCAGCAGGGGACTGAGGACAGGAGGCAGGGAGACCCAGTACTTC. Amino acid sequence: CASRGLRTGGRETQYF.

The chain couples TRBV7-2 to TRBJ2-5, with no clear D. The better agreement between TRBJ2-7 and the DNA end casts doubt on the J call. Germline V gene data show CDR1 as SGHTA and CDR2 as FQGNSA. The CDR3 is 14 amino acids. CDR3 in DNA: TGTGCCAGCAGCTTAGTTGTGGGCAAGTACGAGCAGTACTTC. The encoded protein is CASSLVVGKYEQYF.

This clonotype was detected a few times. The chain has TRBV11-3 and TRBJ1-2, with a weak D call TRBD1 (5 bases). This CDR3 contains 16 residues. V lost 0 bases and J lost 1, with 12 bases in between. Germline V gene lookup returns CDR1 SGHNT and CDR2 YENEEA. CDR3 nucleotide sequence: TGTGCCAGCAGCTTAGAGGGACGGGGGAATAACTATGGCTACACCTTC. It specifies CASSLEGRGNNYGYTF.

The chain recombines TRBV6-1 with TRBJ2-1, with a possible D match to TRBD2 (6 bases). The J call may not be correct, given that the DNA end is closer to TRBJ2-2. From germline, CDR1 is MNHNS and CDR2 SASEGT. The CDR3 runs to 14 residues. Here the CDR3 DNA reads TGTGCCAGCAAGGCCTGTGCGAGCGCGGGAGAGCTGTTTTTT. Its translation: CASKACASAGELFF.